The 27 T cell receptor beta chains presented below share a single source sample, sequenced in a study of OX40 agonist ivuxolimab in advanced cancers. Repertoires were generated with immunoSEQ multiplex PCR, while TCRdb's copy carries only in-frame clones and drops some. The repertoire holds about 19,000 clones, with roughly 91% as singletons. The sequencing here drew on CD4+ or CD8+ T cells sorted from blood, taken in a trial of the OX40 agonist ivuxolimab. The receptors stem from an adult with an advanced solid tumor such as melanoma, head and neck, liver or kidney cancer.

The chain joins TRBV9 to TRBJ2-2; D is possibly TRBD2 (6 bases). The germline V gene encodes CDR1 SGDLS and CDR2 YYNGEE. The CDR3 totals 15 residues. The germline V and J ends were trimmed by 0 bases and 0 bases, with 6 bases remaining between them. CDR3 amino acids: CASSVGLANTGELFF. In DNA form, the CDR3 reads TGTGCCAGCAGCGTAGGACTAGCGAACACCGGGGAGCTGTTTTTT.

This clone was observed a few times. The chain is built from TRBV28 and TRBJ2-3, with 11 positions matching TRBD1. From germline, CDR1 is MDHEN and CDR2 SYDVKM. After removal of 5 bases from V and 4 bases from J, the junction contained 11 bases not matched to a gene. This CDR3 spans 17 amino acids. The CDR3 is CASSAPGQGDEPDTQYF. CDR3 bases: TGTGCCAGCAGTGCCCCGGGACAGGGGGACGAGCCAGATACGCAGTATTTT.

The chain joins TRBV27 to TRBJ2-5; TRBD1 aligns across 9 bases. This CDR3 is built from 15 residues. Germline loops: CDR1 MNHEY, CDR2 SMNVEV (reference sequence). Losses at the gene ends were 3 bases for V and 5 bases for J; bases not matched to a gene: 7. The CDR3 DNA reads TGTGCCAGCAGTTTCGGAGGACAGGGGTTCGAGACCCAGTACTTC. Residues: CASSFGGQGFETQYF.

CDR3 nucleotides: TGCGCCAGCAGCCAGCTAGCGGGAGTCTTCTACGAGCAGTACTTC. Its protein product is CASSQLAGVFYEQYF. V gene TRBV4-1 combines with J gene TRBJ2-7, with 10 bases fitting TRBD2. The CDR3 is 15 residues long. After removal of 3 bases from V and 3 bases from J, the junction contained 5 bases not matched to a gene. Germline V gene sequence: CDR1 MGHRA, CDR2 YSYEKL.

Relative to its sample, this clone is medium-sized. The rearrangement uses TRBV5-1 and TRBJ1-2; D gene unclear. There are 12 residues in the CDR3. V was cut by 7 bases and J by 3 bases, with 10 bases left in between. Germline assignment: CDR1 SGHRS and CDR2 YFSETQ. The DNA of the CDR3 is TGCGCCAGCGGTCAAGCCCACTATGGCTACACCTTC. It specifies CASGQAHYGYTF.

The rearrangement joins TRBV7-3 to TRBJ1-6; 8 positions agree with TRBD1. Germline V gives CDR1 SGHTA, CDR2 FQGTGA. With V trimmed by 5 bases and J by 8 bases, 8 bases remained unmatched. CDR3 size: 15 residues. CDR3: CASSAGTGGDSPLHF. CDR3 DNA sequence: TGTGCCAGCAGCGCCGGGACAGGTGGTGATTCACCCCTCCACTTT.

Only a few counts were recorded for this clone. The V gene is TRBV7-3, the J gene TRBJ2-1; 8 nucleotides agree with TRBD2. The CDR3 is made up of 14 amino acids. After removal of 6 bases from V and 4 bases from J, the junction contained 5 bases not matched to a gene. Germline CDR1 SGHTA, CDR2 FQGTGA. CDR3: CASSDQRGYNEQFF. CDR3 nucleotides: TGTGCCAGCAGTGACCAGCGGGGGTACAATGAGCAGTTCTTC.

The chain couples TRBV11-2 to TRBJ2-5; D ambiguous. The ends were cut back, 3 bases at V and 5 bases at J, with 13 bases in the middle. The CDR3 loop spans 14 amino acids. Per germline, CDR1 SGHAT and CDR2 FQNNGV. The CDR3 spells CASSLLRIGETQYF. Here the CDR3 DNA reads TGTGCCAGCAGCTTGCTTCGGATAGGGGAGACCCAGTACTTC.

This chain links TRBV7-6 with TRBJ1-4; 8 bases match TRBD1. V lost 5 bases, J lost 7 bases, and 6 bases stayed unmatched. The CDR3 consists of 14 residues. Germline CDR1 SGHVS, CDR2 FNYEAQ. CDR3 nucleotide sequence: TGTGCCAGCAGCCCGGACAGGGTTGGTGAAAAACTGTTTTTT. Protein product: CASSPDRVGEKLFF.

This chain uses TRBV7-9 with TRBJ1-5, with 10 bases fitting TRBD1. Trimming took 4 bases from V and 7 from J; bases not matched to a gene: 19. This CDR3 spans 19 amino acids. CDR1 SEHNR and CDR2 FQNEAQ come from the germline V gene (reference sequence). CDR3 sequence (DNA): TGTGCCAGCAGCTCAGACGACTATCCGGGACAGGGGACGAAACAGCCCCAGCATTTT. Amino acids: CASSSDDYPGQGTKQPQHF.

The rearrangement joins TRBV25-1 to TRBJ2-3; perhaps D is TRBD1 or TRBD2 (6 bases each). Germline CDR1 MGHDK, CDR2 SYGVNS. This CDR3 region has 13 residues. V lost 5 bases and J 6 bases, leaving 12 bases between the germline ends. The CDR3 DNA reads as TGTGCCAGCAGTTGGGGGGCCAGGGATACGCAGTATTTT. Protein sequence: CASSWGARDTQYF.

This clone was seen once. The chain has TRBV5-6 and TRBJ2-7; maybe TRBD1 (5 bases). Looked up from germline, CDR1 is SGHDT and CDR2 is YYEEEE. The length of the CDR3 is 14 residues. Trimming stripped 4 bases from V and 2 bases from J, with 13 bases between. The CDR3 nucleotides read TGTGCCAGCAGCGTGTGGGCAGGGACCTACGAGCAGTACTTC. Protein product: CASSVWAGTYEQYF.

The chain combines TRBV7-2 with TRBJ2-1; unclear D gene. This CDR3 has 11 amino acids. The germline gives CDR1 SGHTA, CDR2 FQGNSA. The ends were cut back, 6 bases at V and 6 bases at J, with 6 bases in the middle. The CDR3 DNA follows: TGTGCCAGCAGGTCCCCCAATGAGCAGTTCTTC. It translates to CASRSPNEQFF.

The chain carries TRBV7-9 and TRBJ2-7; TRBD1 matches at 8 bases. Germline loops: CDR1 SEHNR, CDR2 FQNEAQ (reference sequence). The CDR3 has 15 amino acids. J gave up 6 bases and V 1 base, and 8 bases lay outside the gene matches. This CDR3 reads CASSLVGQAHPEQYF. In DNA form, the CDR3 reads TGTGCCAGCAGCTTAGTGGGACAGGCTCACCCCGAGCAGTACTTC. The full variable domain, rest sourced from reference TRBV7-9 and TRBJ2-7, is DTGVSQNPRHKITKRGQNVTFRCDPISEHNRLYWYRQTLGQGPEFLTYFQNEAQLEKSRLLSDRFSAERPKGSFSTLEIQRTEQGDSAMYLCASSLVGQAHPEQYFGPGTRLTVT.

This clone came up once. The chain couples TRBV7-9 to TRBJ1-2; D not certain. The CDR3 runs to 14 residues. Germline lookup yields CDR1 SEHNR and CDR2 FQNEAQ (reference sequence). Trimming left V 0 bases short and J 8 bases short, with 13 bases between. This CDR3 is CASSLAPLLEGYTF. As DNA, the CDR3 is TGTGCCAGCAGCTTAGCTCCCCTGTTGGAAGGCTACACCTTC.

This clone has only one observation. The V gene is TRBV7-9, the J gene TRBJ2-3, with TRBD2 matching 13 bases. CDR1 SEHNR and CDR2 FQNEAQ come from the germline V gene (reference sequence). The CDR3 length is 14 residues. V was clipped by 11 bases and J by 6 bases; unmatched bases: 8. CDR3 sequence: CAGRTSGGDDTQYF. DNA for the CDR3: TGTGCCGGGAGGACTAGCGGGGGTGATGATACGCAGTATTTT.

This clone was detected once. The V and J genes are TRBV29-1 and TRBJ1-2; the D is unclear. Germline V lookup: CDR1 SQVTM, CDR2 ANQGSEA. V was shortened by 6 bases and J by 2 bases, with 10 bases between the two germline ends. The CDR3 is 12 amino acids. The DNA of the CDR3 is TGCAGCGTACAGCTAGCGAACTATGGCTACACCTTC. It translates to CSVQLANYGYTF.

The chain joins TRBV10-3 to TRBJ1-2; no clear D. Trimming pared 0 bases from V and 5 bases from J, leaving 7 bases between. CDR1 is ENHRY, CDR2 SYGVKD, per germline. This CDR3 spans 13 amino acids. The CDR3: CAISESVLYGYTF. In nucleotides, the CDR3 is TGTGCCATCAGTGAGTCGGTGTTATATGGCTACACCTTC.

The chain employs TRBV6-5 and TRBJ2-2; perhaps TRBD2 as D (6 bases). The V end was cut by 9 bases, the J end by 7 bases, with 15 bases between. This CDR3 region has 13 residues. Per the germline V gene, CDR1 is MNHEY and CDR2 is SVGAGI. For the CDR3, the DNA is TGTGCCAGTCGGAGGGAGCTTGGCGGGGAGCTGTTTTTT. This sequence encodes CASRRELGGELFF.

CDR3 DNA: TGTGCCAGCAGCTTAACTAGCGGCGAGCAGTACTTC. Encoded protein: CASSLTSGEQYF. The gene calls are TRBV7-6 and TRBJ2-5; 8 bases are shared with TRBD2. The J call may be in error: the DNA end matches TRBJ2-7 better. This CDR3 contains 12 residues. Germline V gene lookup returns CDR1 SGHVS and CDR2 FNYEAQ.

The gene calls are TRBV4-3 and TRBJ2-7; 8 bases line up with TRBD2. In germline, CDR1 is LGHNA, CDR2 YSLEER. The junction had 16 bases not matched to a gene; V was cut back by 3 bases and J by 0 bases. The CDR3 loop spans 19 amino acids. CDR3 protein: CASSHSGLAGLLSSYEQYF. In DNA, the CDR3 is TGCGCCAGCAGCCACTCAGGGCTAGCGGGTCTTTTGAGCTCCTACGAGCAGTACTTC.

This rearrangement joins TRBV11-2 to TRBJ1-2; 9 positions match TRBD1. V trimming: 4 bases; J trimming: 5 bases; junction bases outside the gene matches: 8. Germline CDR1 is SGHAT and CDR2 is FQNNGV. The CDR3 totals 15 residues. In DNA form, the CDR3 reads TGTGCCAGCAGCTCCGGAACAGGGGGCTGGTATGGCTACACCTTC. Its protein product is CASSSGTGGWYGYTF.

J is TRBJ2-1 and V is TRBV7-2; no reliable D call. The CDR3 is 15 residues long. Per germline, CDR1 SGHTA and CDR2 FQGNSA. V shed 1 base and J shed 8 bases, with 15 bases lying between them. The CDR3, as DNA: TGTGCCAGCAGCTTAGTCGTCCCCTTCGAGGATGAGCAGTTCTTC. Its translation is CASSLVVPFEDEQFF.

This chain links TRBV13 with TRBJ2-7; 10 nucleotides match TRBD2. Germline V gene lookup returns CDR1 PRHDT and CDR2 FYEKMQ (reference sequence). The CDR3 has 16 residues. Trimming removed 4 bases from V and 5 bases from J; junction bases left unmatched: 11. The CDR3 DNA follows: TGTGCCAGCAGCTCCGTTCCTAGCGGGGGTTTCAACGAGCAGTACTTC. Protein sequence: CASSSVPSGGFNEQYF.

V usage is TRBV4-2 and J usage is TRBJ2-1; maybe TRBD1 (6 bases). The CDR3 spans 17 residues. Germline-derived CDR1 and CDR2 are LGHNA and YNFKEQ. V dropped 0 bases and J dropped 4 bases, with 16 bases sitting between them. CDR3 bases: TGTGCCAGCAGCCAAGATATCCAGGGGCTAATGTACAATGAGCAGTTCTTC. Translating it yields CASSQDIQGLMYNEQFF.

V usage is TRBV7-9 and J usage is TRBJ2-5; D could derive from TRBD1 or TRBD2 (5 bases each). V lost 2 bases and J 1 base, leaving 8 bases between the germline ends. The CDR3 is 14 amino acids. Germline assignment: CDR1 SEHNR and CDR2 FQNEAQ (reference sequence). The CDR3 is CASSLKGTQETQYF. DNA for the CDR3: TGTGCCAGCAGCTTAAAGGGGACCCAAGAGACCCAGTACTTC.

The chain is built from TRBV27 and TRBJ2-5; 11 positions agree with TRBD2. V lost 6 bases to trimming and J lost 5 bases; unmatched junction nucleotides: 8. CDR1 is MNHEY, CDR2 SMNVEV, per germline (reference sequence). The CDR3 loop spans 15 amino acids. The CDR3 reads CASSTPASGRETQYF. The CDR3 DNA follows: TGTGCCAGCAGCACCCCGGCTAGCGGGAGGGAGACCCAGTACTTC.